The entry below describes one T cell receptor beta chain. Its antigen remains unidentified. Looked up from germline, CDR1 is LNHNV and CDR2 is YYDKDF (reference sequence). The CDR3 covers 16 residues. The V gene end was trimmed by 0 bases and the J gene end by 2 bases; junction bases not matched to a gene: 5. The sample is drawn from a study of cytomegalovirus exposure and HLA in healthy donors. For the study at large: Earlier sequencing of about 179 million T cells yielded roughly 120 million unique TCR beta sequences.

PCR primers comprised 60 Vbeta and 13 Jbeta primers. The table came from immunoSEQ multiplex PCR; TCRdb's copy has only in-frame clones and leaves some out. The table records fewer than 180,000 clones, 75% to 85% of them present only once. Study observations and caveats: CMV serostatus was the only recorded immune exposure for donors. The authors later found most CMV-associated TCR beta chains appeared HLA-restricted. TCR beta V segments were, for the most part, productive about 87% or about 30% of the time in an earlier analysis.

This chain joins TRBV15 and TRBJ2-7; TRBD2 agrees at 9 bases. The TCR originated in a man aged 50 to 60 in good health and CMV-seropositive. Sequencing was performed on PBMCs. CDR3 sequence (DNA): TGTGCCACCAGCAGAGAACGAGGACTAGCGACCTACGAGCAGTACTTC. Translation gives CATSRERGLATYEQYF.